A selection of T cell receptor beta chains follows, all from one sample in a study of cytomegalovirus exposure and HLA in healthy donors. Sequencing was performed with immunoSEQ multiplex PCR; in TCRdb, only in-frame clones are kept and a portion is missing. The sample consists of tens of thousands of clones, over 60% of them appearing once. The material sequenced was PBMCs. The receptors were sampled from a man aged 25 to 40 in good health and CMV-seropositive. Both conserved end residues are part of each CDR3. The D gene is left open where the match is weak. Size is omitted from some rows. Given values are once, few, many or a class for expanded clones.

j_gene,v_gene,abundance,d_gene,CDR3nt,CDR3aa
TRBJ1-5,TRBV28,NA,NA,TGTGCCAGCAGTGTGCCGGGACAAAGAAGGGGTCAGCCCCAGCATTTT,CASSVPGQRRGQPQHF
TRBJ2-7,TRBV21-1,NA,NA,TGTGCCAGCAGCTTAAGGACAGGCAAGTACTTC,CASSLRTGKYF
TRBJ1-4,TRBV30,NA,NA,TGTGCCTGGAGGGGGCGGATAAATGAAAAACTGTTTTTT,CAWRGRINEKLFF
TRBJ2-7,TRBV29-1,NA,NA,TGCAGCGTTGAAGGGGAGACAGGAGCCTACGAGCAGTACTTC,CSVEGETGAYEQYF
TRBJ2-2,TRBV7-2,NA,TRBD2,TGTGCCAGCAGCCCCGCCCCCAGACTAGCGGGGGGGAAAACCGGGGAGCTGTTTTTT,CASSPAPRLAGGKTGELFF
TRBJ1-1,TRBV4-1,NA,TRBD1,TGCGCCAGCAGCCAACTAAAAACTCGTCCCGGGACAGGGGGCGCATGGGGAGCTTTCTTT,CASSQLKTRPGTGGAWGAFF
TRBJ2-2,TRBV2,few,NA,TGTGCCAGCAGTGAACAGGGCCTTTCCACCGGGGAGCTGTTTTTT,CASSEQGLSTGELFF
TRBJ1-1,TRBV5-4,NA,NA,TGTGCCAGCAGCTGGCCAGGCGGTTTCGGGAACGCTGAAGCTTTCTTT,CASSWPGGFGNAEAFF
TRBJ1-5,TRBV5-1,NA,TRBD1,TGCGCCAGCAGCCGGACAGGGGCAGGGCAGCCCCAGCATTTT,CASSRTGAGQPQHF
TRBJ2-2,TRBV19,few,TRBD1,TGTGCCAGTAAATACAGGGGCACCGGGGAGCTGTTTTTT,CASKYRGTGELFF
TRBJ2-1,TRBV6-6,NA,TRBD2,TGTGCCAGCAGTAAGACTAGCGGGGGGGCCTCCTCGCAGTTCTTC,CASSKTSGGASSQFF
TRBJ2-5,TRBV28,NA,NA,TGTGCCAGCAGTTCGAGGCTGGACAGCCAAGAGACCCAGTACTTC,CASSSRLDSQETQYF
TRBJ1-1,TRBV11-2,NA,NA,TGTGCCAGCAGCTTTCGAGAGAACACTGAAGCTTTCTTT,CASSFRENTEAFF
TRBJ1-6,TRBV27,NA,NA,TGTGCCAGCGGCTACAGGGAGTTTTCATCACCCCTCCACTTT,CASGYREFSSPLHF
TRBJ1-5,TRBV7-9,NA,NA,TGTGCCAGCAGCGGGGACATGGGTTTTCAGCCCCAGCATTTT,CASSGDMGFQPQHF
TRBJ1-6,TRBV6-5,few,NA,TGTGCCAGCAGTCGAGGCAGAAGTGATTCACCCCTCCACTTT,CASSRGRSDSPLHF
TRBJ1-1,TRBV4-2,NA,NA,TGTGCCAGCAGCCAAGAAAGGGAAGGGGGTTGGGGTGAAGCTTTCTTT,CASSQEREGGWGEAFF
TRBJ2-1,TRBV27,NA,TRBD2,TGTGCCAGCAGTTCTAGCGGGGGGGCAGGGCAGTTCTTC,CASSSSGGAGQFF
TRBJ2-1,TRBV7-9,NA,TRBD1,TGTTCCAGCAGCGTCGACAGGGGGCTTTCGAGACCGAATGAGCAGTTCTTC,CSSSVDRGLSRPNEQFF
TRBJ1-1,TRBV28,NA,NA,TGTGCCAGCAGCTCACATACCGGGCCGGGGAGAGCTTTCTTT,CASSSHTGPGRAFF
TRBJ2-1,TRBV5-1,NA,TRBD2,TGCGCCAGCAGAGGAGCGGGGTCCTACAATGAGCAGTTCTTC,CASRGAGSYNEQFF
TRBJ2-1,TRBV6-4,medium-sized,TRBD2,TGTGCCAGCAGTGAGACTAGCGTGGGTGAGCAGTTCTTC,CASSETSVGEQFF
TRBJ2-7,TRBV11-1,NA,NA,TGTGCCAGCAGATTAAACCGGTACGTGGAGCAGTACTTC,CASRLNRYVEQYF
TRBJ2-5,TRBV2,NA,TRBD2,TGTGCCAGCAGATTCCGGGCTAGCGGGGAACAAGAGACCCAGTACTTC,CASRFRASGEQETQYF
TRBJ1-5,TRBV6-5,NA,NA,TGTGCCAGCAAGCGAAACAGGGTCGGTAGTCAGCCCCAGCATTTT,CASKRNRVGSQPQHF
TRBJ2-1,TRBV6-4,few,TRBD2,TGTGCCAGCAGTGACTCAAGCGGGGGGGCGAATGAGCAGTTCTTC,CASSDSSGGANEQFF
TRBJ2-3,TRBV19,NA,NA,TGTGCCAGTAGTATTGATAGAAACACAGATACGCAGTATTTT,CASSIDRNTDTQYF
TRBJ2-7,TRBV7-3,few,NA,TGTGCCAGCAGCTTAGGCCTGACATCGACCTACGAGCAGTACTTC,CASSLGLTSTYEQYF
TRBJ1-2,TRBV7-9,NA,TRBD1,TGTGCCAGCAGCTTTGGTGCCCAGGGGGGCGGCTACACCTTC,CASSFGAQGGGYTF
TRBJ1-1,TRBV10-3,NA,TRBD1,TGTGCCATCAGTGCCACAGGGGCGAGAAACACTGAAGCTTTCTTT,CAISATGARNTEAFF
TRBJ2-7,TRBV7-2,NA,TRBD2,TGTGCCAGCAGCTTAGGGGCGGGGGGGTACTACGAGCAGTACTTC,CASSLGAGGYYEQYF
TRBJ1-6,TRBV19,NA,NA,TGTGCCAGTGGAAGGGACAACGGGAATCCCCTCCACTTT,CASGRDNGNPLHF
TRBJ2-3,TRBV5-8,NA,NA,TGTGCCAGCAGCCCATATTCAGGCACAGATACGCAGTATTTT,CASSPYSGTDTQYF
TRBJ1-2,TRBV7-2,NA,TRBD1,TGTGCCAGCAGCGGACAGGGGATCTATGGCTACACCTTC,CASSGQGIYGYTF
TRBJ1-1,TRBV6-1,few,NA,TGTGCCAGCAGTGAAGAAGGGGGGGGTGAAGCTTTCTTT,CASSEEGGGEAFF
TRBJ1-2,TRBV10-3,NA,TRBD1,TGTGCCATCAACCCGGGACAGGGGGGGCCCTATGGCTACACCTTC,CAINPGQGGPYGYTF
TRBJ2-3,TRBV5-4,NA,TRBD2,TGTGCCAGCAGCTTGGGCCTCCTAGCGGGGGGGCTAGGAGATACGCAGTATTTT,CASSLGLLAGGLGDTQYF
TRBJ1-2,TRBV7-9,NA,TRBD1,TGTGCCAGCAGCTTTGACAGGGGAGCTGGCTACACCTTC,CASSFDRGAGYTF
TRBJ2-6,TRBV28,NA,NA,TGTGCCAGCAGCGTCCAGGGGAATGGGGCCAACGTCCTGACTTTC,CASSVQGNGANVLTF
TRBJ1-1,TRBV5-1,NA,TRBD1,TGCGCCAGCAGCAGCGGACAGGTGAACACTGAAGCTTTCTTT,CASSSGQVNTEAFF
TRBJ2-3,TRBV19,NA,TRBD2,TGTGCCAGTAGGAGCCTTCCGGGGGGGCCGTGGGATACGCAGTATTTT,CASRSLPGGPWDTQYF
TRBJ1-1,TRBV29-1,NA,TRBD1,TGCAGCGTTAGGACAGGGGGCGTGAACACTGAAGCTTTCTTT,CSVRTGGVNTEAFF
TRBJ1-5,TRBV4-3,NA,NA,TGCGCCAGCAGCCAAACGCGCAGGTTGGGTCAGCCCCAGCATTTT,CASSQTRRLGQPQHF
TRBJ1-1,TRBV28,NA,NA,TGTGCCAGCAGTCACCCGAACCGGGGCACTGAAGCTTTCTTT,CASSHPNRGTEAFF
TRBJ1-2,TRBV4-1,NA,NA,TGCGCCAGCAGCCCGTATGAGGGAGGAGCTAACTATGGCTACACCTTC,CASSPYEGGANYGYTF
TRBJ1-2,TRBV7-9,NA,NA,TGTGCCAGCAGCTTAGCGGAGACAGTCTATGGCTACACCTTC,CASSLAETVYGYTF
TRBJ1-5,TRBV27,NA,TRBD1,TGTGCCAGCAGTCCCAACGACAGGGGTCGGTATCAGCCCCAGCATTTT,CASSPNDRGRYQPQHF
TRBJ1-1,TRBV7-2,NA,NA,TGTGCCAGCAGCTTAGCGGGGAGTGTAGCTTTCTTT,CASSLAGSVAFF
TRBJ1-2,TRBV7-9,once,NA,TGTGCCAGCAGCCAGGTTAACTATGGCTACACCTTC,CASSQVNYGYTF
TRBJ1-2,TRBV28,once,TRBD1,TGTGCCAGCAGTTGGCCGGGACAGGAGAATGGCTACACCTTC,CASSWPGQENGYTF
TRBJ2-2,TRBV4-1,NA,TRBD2,TGCGCCAGCAGCCTAAAGGGACTAGCGGACCAGACCGGGGAGCTGTTTTTT,CASSLKGLADQTGELFF
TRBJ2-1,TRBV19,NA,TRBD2,TGTGCCAGTAGTCCAATGAGCGGGGGGGCCTACAATGAGCAGTTCTTC,CASSPMSGGAYNEQFF
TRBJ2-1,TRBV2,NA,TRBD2,TGTGCCAGCAGGGCCTCTAGCGGGGTTAACAATGAGCAGTTCTTC,CASRASSGVNNEQFF
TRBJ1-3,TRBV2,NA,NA,TGTGCCAGCAGTTTGAGGGTAGCGGCGGGGGCTGGAAACACCATATATTTT,CASSLRVAAGAGNTIYF
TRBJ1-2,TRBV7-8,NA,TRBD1,TGTGCCAGCAGCTCGACCGGGACAGGGTCCTACTACACCTTC,CASSSTGTGSYYTF